Described below is a single T cell receptor beta chain sequence and its context. Its antigen is still unknown. This entry comes from a study of T cell responses to AZD1222 COVID-19 vaccine. Whole-study results and caveats: It was only after the peak T cell response that any repertoires were sampled. Seropositivity was recorded at baseline in only 6 or 7 AZD1222 recipients. Reports say nearly half of spike-specific TCRs go after unmutated variant regions. In a largely white British group with more females than males, clonal diversity was possibly underestimated.

Measured with immunoSEQ multiplex PCR; TCRdb has only the in-frame clones, and not every one. This table holds about 180,000 clones, about 90% found once. Per the germline V gene, CDR1 is KGHSH and CDR2 is LQKENI. With 6 bases removed from V and 4 bases from J, the gap between germline ends came to 7 bases. The CDR3 is 12 residues long. This TCR derives from an adult who received the MenACWY meningococcal vaccine as a control. This chain connects TRBV18 to TRBJ1-5, with D uncertain. Source: peripheral blood, taken 28 days after the second dose of the MenACWY control vaccine. The CDR3 DNA reads as TGTGCCAGCTCGTCTCCTAATCAGCCCCAGCATTTT. This translates into CASSSPNQPQHF.